A selection of T cell receptor beta chains follows, all from one sample in a study of blood T cell repertoires in COVID-19. Here immunoSEQ multiplex PCR was the method, and the copy in TCRdb shows in-frame clones only, minus some. In the table there are almost 85,000 clones, 65% to 85% of which are singletons. Sequencing was performed on peripheral blood. Every receptor here comes from a man of 80 years or more with active or convalescent COVID-19. CDR3s include the opening cysteine and the closing phenylalanine or tryptophan. A D gene is named only where the DNA matches it firmly. The size entry is marked missing in some rows and otherwise reads once, few, many or a size class.

d_call,v_call,clone_size,j_call,cdr3_nt,cdr3_aa
TRBD1,TRBV9,once,TRBJ1-6,TGTGCCAGCAGCGTATTTCCCAGGGGGCACTCACCCCTCCACTTT,CASSVFPRGHSPLHF
.,TRBV5-5,.,TRBJ1-1,TGTGCCAGCAGCTTGGCTGTAGGCAGAGGTAACACTGAAGCTTTCTTT,CASSLAVGRGNTEAFF
.,TRBV28,.,TRBJ1-1,TGTGCCAGCAGTTTTTTGGGGACCCAGGGTCGGGAGGGCACTGAAGCTTTCTTT,CASSFLGTQGREGTEAFF
.,TRBV2,.,TRBJ1-5,TGTGCCAGCAGTGAAGACTCCCCCGATCGTCAGCCCCAGCATTTT,CASSEDSPDRQPQHF
.,TRBV5-1,.,TRBJ2-1,TGCGCCAGCGGGGAGGACACGACCCGATACAATGAGCAGTTCTTC,CASGEDTTRYNEQFF
TRBD2,TRBV4-3,.,TRBJ2-3,TGCGCCAGCAGCCAGGGTATAGCGGGAAACCTAGATACGCAGTATTTT,CASSQGIAGNLDTQYF
TRBD1,TRBV7-7,.,TRBJ2-1,TGTGCTAGCAGCTCCGGACAGGTCCAAGAGCAGTTCTTC,CASSSGQVQEQFF
.,TRBV6-5,.,TRBJ2-7,TGTGCCAGCAGTTCAATCGGACGGAGCGGATACGAACAGTACTTC,CASSSIGRSGYEQYF
TRBD1,TRBV30,.,TRBJ1-2,TGTGCCTGGAGTCCCGACAGGGGGCAGAACTATGGCTACACCTTC,CAWSPDRGQNYGYTF
.,TRBV21-1,few,TRBJ2-2,TGTGCCAGCAGCAGAGGCACCGGGGAGCTGTTTTTT,CASSRGTGELFF
.,TRBV5-6,once,TRBJ2-7,TGTGCCAGCAGCCCGCGTCTAGGGGGCGAGCAGTACTTC,CASSPRLGGEQYF
.,TRBV10-2,few,TRBJ1-2,TGCGCCAGCAGTGATCGTTGGGAGGGTAACTATGGCTACACCTTC,CASSDRWEGNYGYTF
.,TRBV28,.,TRBJ1-2,TGTGCCAGCAAACTCACATGGCAGGGAAACTATGGCTACACCTTC,CASKLTWQGNYGYTF
TRBD2,TRBV5-1,.,TRBJ2-7,TGCGCCAGCAGCACATCTGCGGCGGGAGGGCCATTTGTCTACGAGCAGTACTTC,CASSTSAAGGPFVYEQYF
.,TRBV28,.,TRBJ1-5,TGTGCTTCGACAAACAGGGCAAATAGCAATCAGCCCCAGCATTTT,CASTNRANSNQPQHF
TRBD2,TRBV12-3/TRBV12-4,.,TRBJ2-1,TGTGCCAGCAGTCGGGGGGGGGACGAGCAGTTCTTC,CASSRGGDEQFF
.,TRBV19,.,TRBJ2-7,TGTGCCAGTAGTATCCGTGGGGCCCAATACGAGCAGTACTTC,CASSIRGAQYEQYF
.,TRBV2,.,TRBJ1-2,TGTGCCAGCAAGCGGGGGCTTACCTATGGCTACACCTTC,CASKRGLTYGYTF
TRBD2,TRBV10-2,.,TRBJ2-2,TGCGCCAGCAGTGTAGCGGGCAAAAACACCGGGGAGCTGTTTTTT,CASSVAGKNTGELFF
TRBD1,TRBV3-1/TRBV3-2,.,TRBJ1-2,TGTGCCAGCAGCTCCAGACAGGGTGTCTACACCTTC,CASSSRQGVYTF
TRBD1,TRBV6-5,.,TRBJ2-7,TGTGCCAGCAGAAGGACAGGGGGACCCCACGAGCAGTACTTC,CASRRTGGPHEQYF
.,TRBV3-1/TRBV3-2,.,TRBJ1-4,TGTGCCAGCAGCCAAAGCGGGGGTGGCGAAAAACTGTTTTTT,CASSQSGGGEKLFF
TRBD1,TRBV11-2,.,TRBJ2-7,TGTGCCAGCAGCCGTCGGGGGACAGGGGGCAACGAGCAGTACTTC,CASSRRGTGGNEQYF
TRBD1,TRBV5-4,.,TRBJ2-7,TGTGCCAGCAGCCACGGACAGGGAAGGTACGAGCAGTACTTC,CASSHGQGRYEQYF
.,TRBV9,.,TRBJ1-1,TGTGCCAGCAGCGCGACAGGTAACACTGAAGCTTTCTTT,CASSATGNTEAFF
TRBD2,TRBV19,.,TRBJ2-7,TGTGCCAGTAGTAGGCGGGAGGCCCTCGGCGAGCAGTACTTC,CASSRREALGEQYF
TRBD2,TRBV11-2,.,TRBJ2-7,TGTGCCAGCAGCCAGCTGCGGGAGGCATCTTACGAGCAGTACTTC,CASSQLREASYEQYF
TRBD1,TRBV6-5,.,TRBJ2-7,TGTGCCAGCAGGGGGACAGGCCTTACCTACGAGCAGTACTTC,CASRGTGLTYEQYF
.,TRBV4-1,.,TRBJ1-5,TGCGCCAGCAGCCATGGCCGACAAGGCCTTAGCAATCAGCCCCAGCATTTT,CASSHGRQGLSNQPQHF
.,TRBV2,.,TRBJ2-7,TGTGCCAGCAGTGTTGGCCCGGCTACGGGGAAATACTTC,CASSVGPATGKYF
.,TRBV9,.,TRBJ2-7,TGTGCCAGCAGCGAGGCCGGGACAAGCGGCAACGAGCAGTACTTC,CASSEAGTSGNEQYF
TRBD2,TRBV11-2,.,TRBJ2-3,TGTGCCAGCAACCTGGGACTAGCGACCACAGATACGCAGTATTTT,CASNLGLATTDTQYF
.,TRBV28,.,TRBJ1-6,TGTGCCAGCAGTTTATCCCAAACAGGCCTATCAAATTCACCCCTCCACTTT,CASSLSQTGLSNSPLHF
TRBD1,TRBV29-1,.,TRBJ1-2,TGCAGCGTCAAGACAGGGGGAACGAATGGCTACACCTTC,CSVKTGGTNGYTF
.,TRBV2,few,TRBJ1-3,TGTGCCAGCAAAGTGAGCTCTGGAAACACCATATATTTT,CASKVSSGNTIYF
TRBD1,TRBV7-8,.,TRBJ1-2,TGTGCCAGCAGCCCGCGACAGGGCATCTATGGCTACACCTTC,CASSPRQGIYGYTF
TRBD1,TRBV2,.,TRBJ1-2,TGTGCCAGCAGCGCCCGGAAGACAGGGGGCGCCTCCTATGGCTACACCTTC,CASSARKTGGASYGYTF
.,TRBV7-2,few,TRBJ2-1,TGTGCCAGCAGCTTAGGGACAGACTCCTACAATGAGCAGTTCTTC,CASSLGTDSYNEQFF
.,TRBV19,.,TRBJ1-5,TGTGCCAGTAGTAGAACAGGGATCAATCAGCCCCAGCATTTT,CASSRTGINQPQHF
TRBD2,TRBV6-1,.,TRBJ2-7,TGTGCCAGCAGTGAAAGGGTAGGGCTAGCGGGAGGGCCGTCAGGGTACGAGCAGTACTTC,CASSERVGLAGGPSGYEQYF
.,TRBV11-2,.,TRBJ1-1,TGTGCCAGCAGCTATCGGGACATGAACACTGAAGCTTTCTTT,CASSYRDMNTEAFF
.,TRBV5-4,.,TRBJ1-2,TGTGCCAGCAGCTCCGGACAGCATGATAACTATGGCTACACCTTC,CASSSGQHDNYGYTF
TRBD2,TRBV28,.,TRBJ2-3,TGTGCCAGCAGCCCTACTAGCGGGGATAGCACAGATACGCAGTATTTT,CASSPTSGDSTDTQYF
TRBD2,TRBV3-1/TRBV3-2,few,TRBJ2-1,TGTGCCAGCAGCTACAGCGGGGCTGAGCAGTTCTTC,CASSYSGAEQFF
.,TRBV11-1,.,TRBJ2-5,TGTGCCAGCAGCTTGAAGGGGTTGGAGACCCAGTACTTC,CASSLKGLETQYF
.,TRBV28,.,TRBJ2-4,TGTGCCAGCACTAAGGAAGCGTCTACGGGGAACATTCAGTACTTC,CASTKEASTGNIQYF
.,TRBV6-5,.,TRBJ1-6,TGTGCCAGCAGGTCGTCCGGACTGAGTAATTCACCCCTCCACTTT,CASRSSGLSNSPLHF
.,TRBV20-1,.,TRBJ2-7,TGCAGTGCTTACAGGGAACACGAGCAGTACTTC,CSAYREHEQYF
.,TRBV11-2,.,TRBJ2-1,TGTGCCAGCAGCTTAGGGAGGGTTTCCTACAATGAGCAGTTCTTC,CASSLGRVSYNEQFF
.,TRBV27,once,TRBJ2-1,TGTGCCAGCAGTTTATCCGGGAACAATGAGCAGTTCTTC,CASSLSGNNEQFF
.,TRBV30,.,TRBJ1-2,TGTGCCTGGTACGGGGATGGCTACACCTTC,CAWYGDGYTF
.,TRBV5-1,.,TRBJ1-1,TGCGCCAGCAGCAGGGAGGCGGACACTGAAGCTTTCTTT,CASSREADTEAFF
.,TRBV5-4,.,TRBJ1-6,TGTGCCAGCAGCCGGGACACCGACTCCTATAATTCACCCCTCCACTTT,CASSRDTDSYNSPLHF
TRBD1,TRBV20-1,.,TRBJ1-2,TGCAGTGCTAGTGGGACAGGGGTCGGCTACACCTTC,CSASGTGVGYTF
TRBD1,TRBV2,.,TRBJ2-7,TGTGCCAGCAGTACCGACAGGGGGCGGAACGAGCAGTACTTC,CASSTDRGRNEQYF
.,TRBV4-3,.,TRBJ2-2,TGCGCCAGCAGCCAAGAAGTACTTCCGAACACCGGGGAGCTGTTTTTT,CASSQEVLPNTGELFF
TRBD1,TRBV5-4,once,TRBJ1-6,TGTGCCAGCAGTTTCCGGGACAGGAATTCACCCCTCCACTTT,CASSFRDRNSPLHF